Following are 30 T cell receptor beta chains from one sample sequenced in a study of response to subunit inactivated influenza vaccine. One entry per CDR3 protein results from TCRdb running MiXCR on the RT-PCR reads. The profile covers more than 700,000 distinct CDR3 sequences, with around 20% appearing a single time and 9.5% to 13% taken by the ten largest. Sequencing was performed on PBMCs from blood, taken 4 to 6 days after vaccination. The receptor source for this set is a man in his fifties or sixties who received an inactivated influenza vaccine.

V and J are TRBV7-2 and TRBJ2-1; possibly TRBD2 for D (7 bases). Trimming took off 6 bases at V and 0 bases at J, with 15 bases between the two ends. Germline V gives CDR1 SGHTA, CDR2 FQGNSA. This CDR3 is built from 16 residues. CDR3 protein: CASSGGGLLSYNEQFF. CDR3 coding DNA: TGTGCCAGCAGTGGGGGGGGGCTACTCTCCTACAATGAGCAGTTCTTC.

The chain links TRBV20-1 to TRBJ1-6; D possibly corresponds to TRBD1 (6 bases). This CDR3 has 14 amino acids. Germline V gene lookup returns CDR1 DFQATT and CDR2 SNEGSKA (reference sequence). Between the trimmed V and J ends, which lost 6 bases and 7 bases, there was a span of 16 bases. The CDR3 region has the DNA TGCAGTGCCTTAATACAGGGAAGCAATTCACCCCTCCACTTT. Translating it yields CSALIQGSNSPLHF.

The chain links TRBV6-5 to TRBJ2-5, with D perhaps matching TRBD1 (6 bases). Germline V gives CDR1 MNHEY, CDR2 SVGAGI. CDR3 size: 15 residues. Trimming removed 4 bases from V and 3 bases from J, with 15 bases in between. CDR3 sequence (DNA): TGTGCCAGCAGTTCCCCGGACAGACAGAAAGAGACCCAGTACTTC. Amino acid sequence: CASSSPDRQKETQYF.

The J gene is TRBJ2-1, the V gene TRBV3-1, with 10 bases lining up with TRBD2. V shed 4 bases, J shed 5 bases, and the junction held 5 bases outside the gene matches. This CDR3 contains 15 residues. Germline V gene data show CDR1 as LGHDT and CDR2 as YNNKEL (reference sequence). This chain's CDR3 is CASSPSGRDHNEQFF. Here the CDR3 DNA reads TGTGCCAGCAGCCCTAGCGGGAGAGATCACAATGAGCAGTTCTTC.

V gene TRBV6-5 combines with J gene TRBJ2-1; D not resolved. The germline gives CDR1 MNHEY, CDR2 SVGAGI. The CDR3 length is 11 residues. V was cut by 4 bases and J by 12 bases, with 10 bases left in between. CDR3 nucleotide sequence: TGTGCCAGCAGTTCCCCCCCTAGGCAGTTCTTC. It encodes CASSSPPRQFF.

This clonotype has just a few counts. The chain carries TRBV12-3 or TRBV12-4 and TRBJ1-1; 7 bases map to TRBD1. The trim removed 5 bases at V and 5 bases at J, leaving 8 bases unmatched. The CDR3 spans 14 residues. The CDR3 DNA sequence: TGTGCCAGCAGTGACAGGGCAGGTGGGACTGAAGCTTTCTTT. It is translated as CASSDRAGGTEAFF.

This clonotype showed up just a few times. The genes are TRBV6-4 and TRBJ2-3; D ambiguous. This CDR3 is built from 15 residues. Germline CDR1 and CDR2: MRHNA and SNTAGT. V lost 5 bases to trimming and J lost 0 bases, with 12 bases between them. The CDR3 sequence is CASSSQPTSTDTQYF. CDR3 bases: TGTGCCAGCAGTTCACAGCCAACTAGCACAGATACGCAGTATTTT.

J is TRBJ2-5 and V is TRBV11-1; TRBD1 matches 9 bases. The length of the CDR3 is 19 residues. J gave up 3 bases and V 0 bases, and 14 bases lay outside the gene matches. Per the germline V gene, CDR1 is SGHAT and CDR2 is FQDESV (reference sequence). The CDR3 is CASSLARWTGETPKETQYF. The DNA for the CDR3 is TGTGCCAGCAGCTTAGCGCGGTGGACAGGGGAAACGCCCAAAGAGACCCAGTACTTC.

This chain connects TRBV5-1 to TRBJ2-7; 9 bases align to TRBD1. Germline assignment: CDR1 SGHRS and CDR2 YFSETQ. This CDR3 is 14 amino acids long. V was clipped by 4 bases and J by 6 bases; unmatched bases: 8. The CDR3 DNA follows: TGCGCCAGCAGCCGCGGGACAGGGATTTCCGAGCAGTACTTC. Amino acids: CASSRGTGISEQYF.

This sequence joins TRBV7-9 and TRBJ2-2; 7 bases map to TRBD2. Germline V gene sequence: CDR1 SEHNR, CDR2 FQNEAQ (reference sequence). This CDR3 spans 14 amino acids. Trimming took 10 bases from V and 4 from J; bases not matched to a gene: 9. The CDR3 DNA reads TGTGCCATCCAGACTAGCACAACCACCGGGGAGCTGTTTTTT. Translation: CAIQTSTTTGELFF.

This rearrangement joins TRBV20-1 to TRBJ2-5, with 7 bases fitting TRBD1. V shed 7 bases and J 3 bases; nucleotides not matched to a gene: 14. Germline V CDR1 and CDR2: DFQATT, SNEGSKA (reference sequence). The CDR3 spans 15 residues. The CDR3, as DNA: TGCAGTGTCCCAGATCCGGGACAGCTGGAAGAGACCCAGTACTTC. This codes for CSVPDPGQLEETQYF.

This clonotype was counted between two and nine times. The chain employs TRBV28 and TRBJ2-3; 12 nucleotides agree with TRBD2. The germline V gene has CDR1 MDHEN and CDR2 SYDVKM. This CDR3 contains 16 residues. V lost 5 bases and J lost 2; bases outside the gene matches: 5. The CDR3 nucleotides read TGTGCCAGCAGTGAAAGACTAGCGGGAGCCACAGATACGCAGTATTTT. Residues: CASSERLAGATDTQYF.

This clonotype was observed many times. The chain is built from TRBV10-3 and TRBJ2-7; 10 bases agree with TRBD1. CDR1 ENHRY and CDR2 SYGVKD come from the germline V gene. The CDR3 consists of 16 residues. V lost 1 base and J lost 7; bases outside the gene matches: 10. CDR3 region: CAISELGDRGPVEQYF. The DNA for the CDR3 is TGTGCCATCAGTGAGTTGGGGGACAGGGGCCCTGTTGAGCAGTACTTC.

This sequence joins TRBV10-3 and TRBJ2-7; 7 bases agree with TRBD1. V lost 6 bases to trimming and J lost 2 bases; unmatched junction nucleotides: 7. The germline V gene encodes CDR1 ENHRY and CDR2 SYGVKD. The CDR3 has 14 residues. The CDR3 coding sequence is TGTGCCATCAGGCAACCAGGGACAGCCTACGAGCAGTACTTC. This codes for CAIRQPGTAYEQYF.

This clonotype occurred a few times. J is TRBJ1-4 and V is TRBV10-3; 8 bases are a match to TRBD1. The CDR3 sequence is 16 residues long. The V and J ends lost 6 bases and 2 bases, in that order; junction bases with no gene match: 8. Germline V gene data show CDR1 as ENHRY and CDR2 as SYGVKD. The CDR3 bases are TGTGCCATCAGCGCCCGACAGGGGCAGACTAATGAAAAACTGTTTTTT. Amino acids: CAISARQGQTNEKLFF.

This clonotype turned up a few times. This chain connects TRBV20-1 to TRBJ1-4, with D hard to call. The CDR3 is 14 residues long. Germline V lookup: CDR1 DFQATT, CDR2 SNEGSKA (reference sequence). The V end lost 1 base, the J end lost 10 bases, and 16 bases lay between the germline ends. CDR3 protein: CSARVGVNRGKLFF. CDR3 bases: TGCAGTGCTAGAGTAGGTGTTAACCGTGGAAAACTGTTTTTT.

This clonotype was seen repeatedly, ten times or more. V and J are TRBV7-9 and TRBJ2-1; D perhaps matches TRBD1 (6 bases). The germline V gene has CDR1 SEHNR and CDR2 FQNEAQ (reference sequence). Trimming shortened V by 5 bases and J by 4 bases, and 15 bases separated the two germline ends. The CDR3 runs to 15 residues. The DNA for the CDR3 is TGTGCCAGCAGCACAAACCGGGACAAGTACAATGAGCAGTTCTTC. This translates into CASSTNRDKYNEQFF.

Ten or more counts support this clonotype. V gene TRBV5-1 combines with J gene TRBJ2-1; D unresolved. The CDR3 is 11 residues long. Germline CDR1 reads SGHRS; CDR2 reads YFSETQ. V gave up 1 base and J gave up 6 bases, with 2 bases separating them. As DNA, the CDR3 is TGCGCCAGCAGCTTGTTCAATGAGCAGTTCTTC. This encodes CASSLFNEQFF.

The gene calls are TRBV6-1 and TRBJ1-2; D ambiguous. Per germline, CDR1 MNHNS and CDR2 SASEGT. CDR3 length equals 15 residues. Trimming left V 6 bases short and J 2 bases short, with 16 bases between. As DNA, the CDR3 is TGTGCCAGCAGCCGCGACGGAGTGACAAACTATGGCTACACCTTC. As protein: CASSRDGVTNYGYTF.

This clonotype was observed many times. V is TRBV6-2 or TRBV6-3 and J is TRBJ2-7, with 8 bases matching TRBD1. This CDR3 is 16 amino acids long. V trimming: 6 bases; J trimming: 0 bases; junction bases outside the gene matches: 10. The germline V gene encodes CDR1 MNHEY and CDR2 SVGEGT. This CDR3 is CASRPGQGRGSYEQYF. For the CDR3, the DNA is TGTGCCAGCAGACCCGGACAGGGACGAGGCTCCTACGAGCAGTACTTC.

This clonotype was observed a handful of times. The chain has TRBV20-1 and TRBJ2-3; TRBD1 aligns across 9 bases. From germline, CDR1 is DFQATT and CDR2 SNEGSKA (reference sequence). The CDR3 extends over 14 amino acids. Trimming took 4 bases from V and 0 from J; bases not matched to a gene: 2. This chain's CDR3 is CSAKGTGSTDTQYF. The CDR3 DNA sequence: TGCAGTGCTAAAGGGACAGGGAGCACAGATACGCAGTATTTT.

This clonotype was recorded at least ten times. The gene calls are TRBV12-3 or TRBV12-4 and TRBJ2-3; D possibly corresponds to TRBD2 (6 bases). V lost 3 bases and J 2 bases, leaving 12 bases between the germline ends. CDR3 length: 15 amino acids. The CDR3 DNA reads TGTGCCAGCAGTTTGAGGAGGGCAACCACAGATACGCAGTATTTT. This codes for CASSLRRATTDTQYF.

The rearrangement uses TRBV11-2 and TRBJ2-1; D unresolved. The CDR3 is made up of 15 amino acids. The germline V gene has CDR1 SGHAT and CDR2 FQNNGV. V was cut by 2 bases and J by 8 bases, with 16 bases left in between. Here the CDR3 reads CASSLFVQPSDEQFF. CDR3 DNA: TGTGCCAGCAGCTTATTCGTACAGCCTTCCGATGAGCAGTTCTTC.

CDR3: CASSEADTGELFF. CDR3 sequence (DNA): TGTGCCAGCAGTGAAGCTGACACCGGGGAGCTGTTTTTT. The rearrangement joins TRBV6-1 to TRBJ2-2; the D is unclear. In germline, CDR1 is MNHNS, CDR2 SASEGT. Trimming removed 0 bases at V and 3 bases at J, with 2 bases between. The CDR3 extends over 13 amino acids.

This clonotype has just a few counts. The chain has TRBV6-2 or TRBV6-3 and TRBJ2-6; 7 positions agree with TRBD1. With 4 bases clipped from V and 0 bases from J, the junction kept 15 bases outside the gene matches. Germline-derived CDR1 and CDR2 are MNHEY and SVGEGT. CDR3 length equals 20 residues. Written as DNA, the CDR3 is TGTGCCAGCAGTTCCCGCCCTGTGAGGGGGCCTCTCTCTGGGGCCAACGTCCTGACTTTC. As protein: CASSSRPVRGPLSGANVLTF.

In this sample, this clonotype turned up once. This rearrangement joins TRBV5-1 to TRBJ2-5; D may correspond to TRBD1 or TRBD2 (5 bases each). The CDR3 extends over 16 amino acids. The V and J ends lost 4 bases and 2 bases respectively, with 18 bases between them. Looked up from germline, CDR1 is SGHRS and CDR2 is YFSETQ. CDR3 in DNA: TGCGCCAGCAGCACTGGAACCGGGACGAGACAAGAGACCCAGTACTTC. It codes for CASSTGTGTRQETQYF.

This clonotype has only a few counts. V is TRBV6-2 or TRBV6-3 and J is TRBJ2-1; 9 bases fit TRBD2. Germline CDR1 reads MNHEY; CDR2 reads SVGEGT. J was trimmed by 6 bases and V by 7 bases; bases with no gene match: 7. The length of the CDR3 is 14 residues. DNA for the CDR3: TGTGCCAGCAAGCCTAGCGGGAAATTCAATGAGCAGTTCTTC. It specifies CASKPSGKFNEQFF.

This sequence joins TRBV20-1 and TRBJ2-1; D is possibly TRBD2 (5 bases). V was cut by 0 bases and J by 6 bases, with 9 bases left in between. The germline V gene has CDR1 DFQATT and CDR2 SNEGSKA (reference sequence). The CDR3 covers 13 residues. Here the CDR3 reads CSAREGSVNEQFF. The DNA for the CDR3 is TGCAGTGCTAGAGAAGGTAGCGTCAATGAGCAGTTCTTC.

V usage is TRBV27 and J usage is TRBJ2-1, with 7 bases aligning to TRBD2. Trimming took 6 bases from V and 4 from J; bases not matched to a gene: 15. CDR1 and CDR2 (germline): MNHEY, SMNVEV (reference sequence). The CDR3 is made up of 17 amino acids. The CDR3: CASSHQNWASGYNEQFF. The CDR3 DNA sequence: TGTGCCAGCAGCCACCAAAACTGGGCTAGCGGTTACAATGAGCAGTTCTTC.

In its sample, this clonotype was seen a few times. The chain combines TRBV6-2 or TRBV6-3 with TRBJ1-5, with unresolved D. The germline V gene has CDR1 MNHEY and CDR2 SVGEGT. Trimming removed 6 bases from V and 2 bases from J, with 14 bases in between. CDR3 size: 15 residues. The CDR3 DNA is TGTGCCAGCAGCCACCCTACCGGGGGCAATCAGCCCCAGCATTTT. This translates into CASSHPTGGNQPQHF.